Listed here are 10 T cell receptor beta chains from one sample, sequenced in a study of lymphopenia after photon versus proton radiotherapy. Repertoires were generated with immunoSEQ multiplex PCR, while TCRdb's copy carries only in-frame clones and drops some. Among around 70,000 clones listed, approximately 90% were seen once. The sample in question was peripheral blood, obtained from a patient treated with photon-based radiotherapy. The receptor set was obtained from a woman aged 40 to 50 with cholangiocarcinoma.

Only one count was recorded for this clone. The chain has TRBV9 and TRBJ1-2, with a possible D match to TRBD1 (5 bases). CDR3 length: 16 amino acids. V lost 4 bases and J 6 bases, leaving 22 bases between the germline ends. Germline values: CDR1 SGDLS, CDR2 YYNGEE. The DNA of the CDR3 is TGTGCCAGCAGCCCAGGGACTGCCGGGATGTTGGATGGCTACACCTTC. It translates to CASSPGTAGMLDGYTF.

The J gene is TRBJ1-1, the V gene TRBV27; D is unclear. Germline assignment: CDR1 MNHEY and CDR2 SMNVEV (reference sequence). This CDR3 has 13 amino acids. V lost 4 bases to trimming and J lost 0 bases, with 6 bases between them. The CDR3 loop reads CASSSTVNTEAFF. CDR3 in DNA: TGTGCCAGCAGTTCCACGGTGAACACTGAAGCTTTCTTT.

A single count supports this clone. The rearrangement links TRBV9 to TRBJ1-2; D may be TRBD1 (6 bases). Trimming removed 4 bases at V and 4 bases at J, with 17 bases between. Germline loops: CDR1 SGDLS, CDR2 YYNGEE. CDR3 length equals 15 residues. CDR3 amino acids: CASSPGSGVGYGYTF. The CDR3 DNA follows: TGTGCCAGCAGCCCGGGGTCAGGGGTCGGCTATGGCTACACCTTC.

As for this clone: An end of the junction differs from the germline gene, which may be a read error. J is TRBJ1-6 and V is TRBV5-8, with TRBD1 identical over 8 bases. The length of the CDR3 is 17 residues. CDR1 is SGHTS and CDR2 is YDEGEE in the germline V gene. CDR3 sequence: CASGLAQDRADNSPLHF. DNA of the CDR3: TGTGCCAGCGGCTTGGCCCAGGACAGGGCGGATAATTCACCCCTCCACTTT.

This rearrangement joins TRBV7-9 to TRBJ1-1; D might be TRBD1 (6 bases). Germline V lookup: CDR1 SEHNR, CDR2 FQNEAQ (reference sequence). The CDR3 has 17 residues. Trimming shortened V by 4 bases and J by 1 base, and 19 bases separated the two germline ends. The CDR3 loop is CASSSRAGVSRNTEAFF. The CDR3 DNA follows: TGTGCCAGCAGCTCAAGGGCAGGGGTTAGTCGGAACACTGAAGCTTTCTTT.

The V gene is TRBV25-1, the J gene TRBJ2-1; D is perhaps TRBD1 (6 bases). V was cut by 3 bases and J by 6 bases, with 15 bases left in between. Germline lookup yields CDR1 MGHDK and CDR2 SYGVNS. The CDR3 loop spans 15 amino acids. The CDR3 DNA follows: TGTGCCAGCAGTGATTGGGCAGGGGTTAGCAATGAGCAGTTCTTC. Translated: CASSDWAGVSNEQFF.

V gene TRBV2 combines with J gene TRBJ2-1; D uncertain. Per germline, CDR1 SNHLY and CDR2 FYNNEI. The CDR3 totals 13 residues. Trimming stripped 6 bases from V and 8 bases from J, with 14 bases between. In nucleotides, the CDR3 is TGTGCCAGCAGCGCCGAAGAGGTGGATGAGCAGTTCTTC. Amino acids: CASSAEEVDEQFF.

J is TRBJ2-1 and V is TRBV18; 8 bases agree with TRBD2. CDR1 and CDR2 (germline): KGHSH, LQKENI. The CDR3 has 14 amino acids. With 7 bases clipped from V and 6 bases from J, the junction kept 8 bases outside the gene matches. CDR3 DNA sequence: TGTGCCAGCTTTGGACTAGCAAATATCAATGAGCAGTTCTTC. Residues: CASFGLANINEQFF.

The chain links TRBV19 to TRBJ2-1; D is ambiguous. The ends were cut back, 3 bases at V and 4 bases at J, with 13 bases in the middle. The CDR3 extends over 15 amino acids. Germline CDR1 reads LNHDA; CDR2 reads SQIVND (reference sequence). In DNA form, the CDR3 reads TGTGCCAGTAGTATCACAGTGGCGAGGTACAATGAGCAGTTCTTC. It encodes CASSITVARYNEQFF.

The gene calls are TRBV19 and TRBJ1-5; TRBD1 aligns across 10 bases. This CDR3 spans 16 amino acids. Germline trimming cut 3 bases from V and 2 bases from J; bases unmatched to any gene: 4. Germline CDR1 and CDR2: LNHDA and SQIVND (reference sequence). CDR3 DNA sequence: TGTGCCAGTAGTATCTTTGGGACAGGGGGCAATCAGCCCCAGCATTTT. This gives the protein CASSIFGTGGNQPQHF.